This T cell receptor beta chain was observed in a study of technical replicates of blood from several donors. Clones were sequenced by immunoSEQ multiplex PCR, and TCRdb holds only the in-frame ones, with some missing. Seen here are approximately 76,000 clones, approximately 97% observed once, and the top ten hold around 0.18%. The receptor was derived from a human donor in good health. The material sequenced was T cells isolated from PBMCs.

The CDR3 protein is CASRGRRFSTDTQYF. The CDR3 DNA sequence: TGTGCCAGCAGGGGCAGACGTTTTAGCACAGATACGCAGTATTTT. The chain carries TRBV28 and TRBJ2-3, with D unresolved. The CDR3 is 15 amino acids. Between the trimmed V and J ends, which lost 6 bases and 0 bases, there was a span of 13 bases. CDR1 and CDR2 from the germline V gene are MDHEN and SYDVKM.